The 24 T cell receptor beta chains listed next were all sequenced from one sample in a study of CD8+ T cells in alopecia areata. RNA, once extracted, was reverse transcribed into cDNA for use as the sequencing template. Profiled with immunoSEQ multiplex PCR; TCRdb holds only in-frame clones, not every one. The sample records 150,000 to 200,000 clones, 55% being singletons. The sample consisted of CD4+ T cells sorted from blood. Source of these receptors: a human donor in good health.

The rearrangement joins TRBV15 to TRBJ2-2; TRBD1 matches 10 bases. The trim removed 5 bases at V and 1 base at J, leaving 1 base unmatched. The CDR3 contains 15 residues. Per the germline V gene, CDR1 is LNHNV and CDR2 is YYDKDF (reference sequence). CDR3 sequence reads: CATSWDRGNTGELFF. For the CDR3, the DNA is TGTGCCACCAGCTGGGACAGGGGGAACACCGGGGAGCTGTTTTTT. Full variable domain (missing parts from reference TRBV15 and TRBJ2-2): DAMVIQNPRYQVTQFGKPVTLSCSQTLNHNVMYWYQQKSSQAPKLLFHYYDKDFNNEADTPDNFQSRRPNTSFCFLDIRSPGLGDTAMYLCATSWDRGNTGELFFGEGSRLTVL.

J is TRBJ2-3 and V is TRBV5-6; D gene uncertain. Per the germline V gene, CDR1 is SGHDT and CDR2 is YYEEEE. Trimming shortened V by 2 bases and J by 11 bases, and 21 bases separated the two germline ends. This CDR3 is built from 15 residues. The CDR3 sequence: CASSFGQQLPVGQYF. The CDR3 bases are TGTGCCAGCAGCTTCGGCCAGCAGCTCCCCGTGGGGCAGTATTTT. Together with reference TRBV5-6 and TRBJ2-3, the CDR3 gives the full variable domain: DAGVTQSPTHLIKTRGQQVTLRCSPKSGHDTVSWYQQALGQGPQFIFQYYEEEERQRGNFPDRFSGHQFPNYSSELNVNALLLGDSALYLCASSFGQQLPVGQYFGPGTRLTVL.

J is TRBJ2-7 and V is TRBV15; TRBD1 matches at 7 bases. This CDR3 region has 14 residues. V gave up 9 bases and J gave up 1 base; unmatched junction bases: 9. Germline loops: CDR1 LNHNV, CDR2 YYDKDF (reference sequence). CDR3 sequence reads: CATPGQELSYEQYF. In nucleotides, the CDR3 is TGTGCCACTCCCGGACAGGAGTTGTCCTACGAGCAGTACTTC.

The rearrangement joins TRBV30 to TRBJ2-1; maybe TRBD1 (5 bases). The V gene's germline CDR1 is GTSNPN and CDR2 SVGIG (reference sequence). The CDR3 spans 14 residues. Trimming removed 5 bases from V and 3 bases from J, with 14 bases in between. The CDR3 DNA follows: TGTGCCTGGTCACAGGTGGCGATCTACAATGAGCAGTTCTTC. Residues: CAWSQVAIYNEQFF.

This clone was found a few times. The chain carries TRBV7-2 and TRBJ2-6, with 9 bases that match TRBD1. The CDR3 runs to 19 residues. Trimming cost V 8 bases and J 2 bases; bases outside gene matches: 16. Germline loops: CDR1 SGHTA, CDR2 FQGNSA. The CDR3 spells CASGGAGTGKFTGANVLTF. The CDR3 region has the DNA TGTGCCAGCGGCGGAGCCGGGACAGGGAAGTTTACTGGGGCCAACGTCCTGACTTTC.

The chain recombines TRBV29-1 with TRBJ1-1; the match to TRBD1 covers 8 bases. V dropped 3 bases and J dropped 0; count of bases not matched to a gene: 6. Germline values: CDR1 SQVTM, CDR2 ANQGSEA. The CDR3 is made up of 15 amino acids. The CDR3 coding sequence is TGCAGCGTTGACAGGGGGCAAGGGATGAACACTGAAGCTTTCTTT. This encodes CSVDRGQGMNTEAFF.

This chain uses TRBV15 with TRBJ2-7; D is possibly TRBD1 (5 bases). V lost 0 bases and J lost 2, with 17 bases in between. Germline CDR1 is LNHNV and CDR2 is YYDKDF (reference sequence). This CDR3 has 17 amino acids. The CDR3 DNA is TGTGCCACCAGCAGAGAACCAGCAGGGCGGAATACCTACGAGCAGTACTTC. Amino acids: CATSREPAGRNTYEQYF. Full variable domain (missing parts from reference TRBV15 and TRBJ2-7): DAMVIQNPRYQVTQFGKPVTLSCSQTLNHNVMYWYQQKSSQAPKLLFHYYDKDFNNEADTPDNFQSRRPNTSFCFLDIRSPGLGDTAMYLCATSREPAGRNTYEQYFGPGTRLTVT.

This clone was observed a handful of times. This chain uses TRBV6-5 with TRBJ2-7, with unresolved D. This CDR3 comprises 12 residues. CDR1 and CDR2 from the germline V gene are MNHEY and SVGAGI. V lost 6 bases, J lost 6 bases, and 12 bases lay in between. The CDR3 sequence: CASSGTLREQYF. In DNA, the CDR3 is TGTGCCAGCAGCGGCACCCTTCGCGAGCAGTACTTC.

The chain recombines TRBV30 with TRBJ2-7, with D perhaps matching TRBD1 (6 bases). Germline CDR1 GTSNPN, CDR2 SVGIG (reference sequence). The ends were cut back, 2 bases at V and 4 bases at J, with 9 bases in the middle. The CDR3 extends over 12 amino acids. In DNA form, the CDR3 reads TGTGCCTGGAGTTACAGGGATTACGAGCAGTACTTC. Protein: CAWSYRDYEQYF. The full variable domain, completed using reference TRBV30 and TRBJ2-7, is SQTIHQWPATLVQPVGSPLSLECTVEGTSNPNLYWYRQAAGRGLQLLFYSVGIGQISSEVPQNLSASRPQDRQFILSSKKLLLSDSGFYLCAWSYRDYEQYFGPGTRLTVT.

This chain uses TRBV5-1 with TRBJ2-1; 7 bases are shared with TRBD2. The ends lost 2 bases at V and 4 bases at J; junction bases unmatched: 9. In germline, CDR1 is SGHRS, CDR2 YFSETQ. The CDR3 is 16 residues long. The CDR3 loop reads CASSLIAGDLYNEQFF. The CDR3, as DNA: TGCGCCAGCAGCTTAATAGCGGGTGACCTATACAATGAGCAGTTCTTC. The entire variable domain, with the rest obtained from reference TRBV5-1 and TRBJ2-1, is as follows: KAGVTQTPRYLIKTRGQQVTLSCSPISGHRSVSWYQQTPGQGLQFLFEYFSETQRNKGNFPGRFSGRQFSNSRSEMNVSTLELGDSALYLCASSLIAGDLYNEQFFGPGTRLTVL.

The V gene is TRBV5-1, the J gene TRBJ2-7, with 7 bases matching TRBD1. The trim removed 4 bases at V and 0 bases at J, leaving 10 bases unmatched. Germline V gene sequence: CDR1 SGHRS, CDR2 YFSETQ. CDR3 length: 16 amino acids. The CDR3 sequence is CASSPKGTVPSYEQYF. The CDR3 DNA sequence: TGCGCCAGCAGCCCCAAGGGGACAGTGCCCTCCTACGAGCAGTACTTC.

The chain is built from TRBV11-2 and TRBJ1-2; 9 bases are shared with TRBD1. Germline CDR1 is SGHAT and CDR2 is FQNNGV. The V gene end was trimmed by 5 bases and the J gene end by 1 base; junction bases not matched to a gene: 5. This CDR3 is 15 amino acids long. The CDR3, as DNA: TGTGCCAGCAGCCACCACAGGGGGCGTAACTATGGCTACACCTTC. Its protein is CASSHHRGRNYGYTF.

CDR3 sequence (DNA): TGTGCCAGCAGTTTAACCCCTCCGTCACAGCTTTCGGGGTCGACCCAGTACTTC. Its translation: CASSLTPPSQLSGSTQYF. The genes are TRBV27 and TRBJ2-5; the D gene is possibly TRBD2 (5 bases). The length of the CDR3 is 18 residues. The V gene lost 2 bases and the J gene lost 7 bases, with 26 bases spanning the gap. CDR1 and CDR2 (germline): MNHEY, SMNVEV (reference sequence).

This clone has only a few counts. The CDR3 DNA sequence: TGCGCCAGCAGTGAATCCAGTCAAGAGACCCAGTACTTC. Its translation: CASSESSQETQYF. This rearrangement joins TRBV10-1 to TRBJ2-5; D gene unclear. The germline V gene has CDR1 WNHNN and CDR2 SYGVQD (reference sequence). The V and J ends lost 3 bases and 2 bases respectively, with 7 bases between them. The CDR3 runs to 13 residues.

The chain's CDR3 is CASATLTYEQYF. In DNA form, the CDR3 reads TGTGCCAGCGCTACACTGACCTACGAGCAGTACTTC. The chain has TRBV5-6 and TRBJ2-7, with D hard to call. The CDR3 contains 12 residues. The V and J ends lost 7 bases and 2 bases respectively, with 10 bases between them. From germline, CDR1 is SGHDT and CDR2 YYEEEE.

The chain links TRBV11-2 to TRBJ2-7; D is possibly TRBD2 (5 bases). Trimming cost V 4 bases and J 2 bases, with 18 bases left between them. Germline-derived CDR1 and CDR2 are SGHAT and FQNNGV. The CDR3 has 16 amino acids. The DNA for the CDR3 is TGTGCCAGCAGCTCGTACCCCTCGCGGGCCCCCTACGAGCAGTACTTC. It is translated as CASSSYPSRAPYEQYF. Combining the CDR3 with reference TRBV11-2 and TRBJ2-7 gives the whole variable domain EAGVAQSPRYKIIEKRQSVAFWCNPISGHATLYWYQQILGQGPKLLIQFQNNGVVDDSQLPKDRFSAERLKGVDSTLKIQPAKLEDSAVYLCASSSYPSRAPYEQYFGPGTRLTVT.

This clone showed up just a few times. The J gene is TRBJ2-1, the V gene TRBV29-1, with D perhaps being TRBD1 or TRBD2 (6 bases each). The length of the CDR3 is 15 residues. Trimming cost V 5 bases and J 3 bases, with 17 bases left between them. Germline values: CDR1 SQVTM, CDR2 ANQGSEA. This CDR3 is CSVFGGHSSYNEQFF. CDR3 DNA: TGCAGCGTTTTCGGGGGCCACTCCAGCTACAATGAGCAGTTCTTC.

The CDR3 sequence: CAYSFGRGTEAFF. CDR3 nucleotide sequence: TGTGCCTATTCGTTTGGCCGCGGGACTGAAGCTTTCTTT. The chain joins TRBV30 to TRBJ1-1; unclear D gene. Between the trimmed V and J ends, which lost 7 bases and 5 bases, there was a span of 17 bases. This CDR3 has 13 amino acids. Germline values: CDR1 GTSNPN, CDR2 SVGIG (reference sequence). Full variable domain (remainder filled in from reference TRBV30 and TRBJ1-1): SQTIHQWPATLVQPVGSPLSLECTVEGTSNPNLYWYRQAAGRGLQLLFYSVGIGQISSEVPQNLSASRPQDRQFILSSKKLLLSDSGFYLCAYSFGRGTEAFFGQGTRLTVV.

The rearrangement joins TRBV29-1 to TRBJ2-7, with no clear D. CDR3 length: 16 residues. CDR1 and CDR2 from the germline V gene are SQVTM and ANQGSEA. Trimming shortened V by 2 bases and J by 3 bases, and 20 bases separated the two germline ends. The CDR3: CSVEIVFGRKNYEQYF. The CDR3 coding sequence is TGCAGCGTTGAAATCGTCTTTGGCAGAAAAAACTACGAGCAGTACTTC.

V gene TRBV29-1 combines with J gene TRBJ1-2; D not resolved. The CDR3 has 11 amino acids. Germline loops: CDR1 SQVTM, CDR2 ANQGSEA. V gave up 5 bases and J gave up 2 bases, with 6 bases separating them. The CDR3 sequence is CSVRGNYGYTF. Written as DNA, the CDR3 is TGCAGCGTTCGCGGGAACTATGGCTACACCTTC.

This clone was detected only a few times. The chain joins TRBV6-5 to TRBJ2-7; 7 bases agree with TRBD1. With 5 bases clipped from V and 6 bases from J, the junction kept 10 bases outside the gene matches. CDR1 is MNHEY and CDR2 is SVGAGI in the germline V gene. The CDR3 covers 14 residues. The CDR3 DNA sequence: TGTGCCAGCAGTCCACCGACAGGGACCTCCGAGCAGTACTTC. Translated, it gives CASSPPTGTSEQYF.

The chain couples TRBV30 to TRBJ1-4, with D tentatively TRBD1 (6 bases). CDR1 and CDR2 (germline): GTSNPN, SVGIG (reference sequence). The CDR3 runs 13 residues. With 4 bases removed from V and 6 bases from J, the gap between germline ends came to 12 bases. CDR3 in DNA: TGTGCCTGGAACAGGGAAGAGGATGAAAAACTGTTTTTT. Protein: CAWNREEDEKLFF.

This chain joins TRBV30 and TRBJ2-1; D might be TRBD2 (6 bases). V lost 3 bases and J lost 0, with 18 bases in between. The germline V gene has CDR1 GTSNPN and CDR2 SVGIG (reference sequence). This CDR3 has 17 amino acids. The CDR3 DNA sequence: TGTGCCTGGAGCGCGCGGCTAGCGTCAAGCTCCTACAATGAGCAGTTCTTC. It is translated as CAWSARLASSSYNEQFF.

V usage is TRBV29-1 and J usage is TRBJ2-7; perhaps TRBD1 as D (7 bases). The V and J ends lost 3 bases and 0 bases respectively, with 9 bases between them. The CDR3 is 13 amino acids. Germline lookup yields CDR1 SQVTM and CDR2 ANQGSEA. CDR3 DNA sequence: TGCAGCGTTGACAGGGGGGACTCCTACGAGCAGTACTTC. Its protein is CSVDRGDSYEQYF.